This TCR beta chain was captured in a study of cytomegalovirus exposure and HLA in healthy donors. The V end was cut by 1 base, the J end by 5 bases, with 6 bases between. The germline V gene has CDR1 SGHNT and CDR2 YYREEE (reference sequence). The CDR3 length is 13 residues. The study ran its PCR with 60 Vbeta and 13 Jbeta primers. Only in-frame clones appear in the TCRdb table, and some are missing; sequencing was by immunoSEQ multiplex PCR. The sample's table shows roughly 200,000 clones. The TCR sequence derives from a man between 25 and 39 years old in good health and CMV-seronegative. This rearrangement joins TRBV5-4 to TRBJ2-2; D gene unclear. The source material was PBMCs. CDR3 protein: CASSLSQTGELFF. CDR3 in DNA: TGTGCCAGCAGCTTGAGTCAGACCGGGGAGCTGTTTTTT.